This T cell receptor beta chain appears in the sequencing data of a study of blood T cell repertoires in COVID-19 (dated by TCRdb to 2018 to 2020). The study in broad terms: Collaborator samples came from the United States, Italy and Spain and covered acute and convalescent phases of COVID-19. The samples were drawn from two sources: the first 160 participants of the ongoing ImmuneRACE study, and over 950 subjects contributed by 6 global collaborators. Where available, HLA class I and class II types were obtained from metadata supplied by the sample provider rather than from assay-based typing. Deeply sampled blood TCRbeta repertoires from subjects exposed to, actively infected with, or recovered from COVID-19 were included in the dataset. Nearly every sample came with metadata listing a de-identified subject ID, COVID-19 status, age in years and sex. The repertoires were made available in a free public database intended to serve as a resource for research on the immune response to SARS-CoV-2. The prospective study material was composed of cDNA or gDNA derived from T cells, B-cell-depleted T cells, or PBMCs.

The immunoSEQ Assay, a bias-controlled multiplex PCR, was used to amplify TCRbeta CDR3 regions from genomic DNA. For the original study's pipeline: Within the assay, amplification of reference gene primers was used to estimate how many nucleated cells each sample contained. To quantify the absolute abundance of each unique TCRbeta CDR3 rearrangement, sequence reads were collapsed and filtered. For each sample, productive Simpson clonality was calculated as the square root of Simpson's diversity index over productive rearrangements. TCRdb holds this immuneACCESS table with in-frame rearrangements only. Some clones are missing; in checked studies, unresolved V genes explain under half, and the rest has no known cause. The V and J calls and clone size were taken over from that table, and D and trimming were inferred from the DNA. A total of roughly 440,000 clones appear in this sample, roughly 88% of them only once. The top ten constitute 10% to 15% of the sample.

From the cysteine through the phenylalanine, the CDR3 covers 14 amino acids. Only the CDR3 part of the read is kept: 42 bases, read in frame from the first base. The germline V gene provides CDR1 SQVTM and CDR2 ANQGSEA. A distance of 16 bases separates the germline ends of V and J, which lose 4 bases and 3 bases respectively. Broader findings and caveats from the paper: How much clinical and demographic metadata was included differed by source and by participant, and the metadata was provided uncurated.

On this clone itself: What this receptor recognizes is not known. Base qualities are not at hand, and no much larger clone is one base apart.

At one collaborating source in Seattle, patients were enrolled during active infection and were followed longitudinally through the course of disease. Whole blood was collected in K2EDTA tubes by collaborating institutions according to the institutions' own protocols. For TCRbeta analysis, collaborator samples were shipped as frozen whole blood, as isolated PBMCs, or as DNA extracted from either sample type. This clonotype was obtained from a woman aged 50 to 60 with COVID-19, enrolled during active disease. The sequence links TRBV29-1 to TRBJ2-7, with a tentative D gene TRBD2 over 5 matching bases. Specimen: peripheral blood. In nucleotides, the sequence is TGCAGCGTTGTCGACGATAGGGAGCTCTACGAGCAGTACTTC. Its product reads: CSVVDDRELYEQYF.